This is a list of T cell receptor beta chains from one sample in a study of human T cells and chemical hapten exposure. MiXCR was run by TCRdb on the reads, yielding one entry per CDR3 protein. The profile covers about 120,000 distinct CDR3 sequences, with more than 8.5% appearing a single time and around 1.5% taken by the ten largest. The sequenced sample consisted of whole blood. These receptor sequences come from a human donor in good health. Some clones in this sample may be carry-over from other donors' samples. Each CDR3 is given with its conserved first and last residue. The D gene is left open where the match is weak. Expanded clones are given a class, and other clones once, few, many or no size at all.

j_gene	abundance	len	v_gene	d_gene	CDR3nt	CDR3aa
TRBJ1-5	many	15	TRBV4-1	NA	TGCGCCAGCCCCAAACAGGGATCGGGCAATCAGCCCCAGCATTTT	CASPKQGSGNQPQHF
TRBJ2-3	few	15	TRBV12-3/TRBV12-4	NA	TGTGCCAGCAGTTTGTTTTTGGAGGGTTCAGATACGCAGTATTTT	CASSLFLEGSDTQYF
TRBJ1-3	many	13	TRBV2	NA	TGTGCCAGCGGGAACAGCTCTGGAAACACCATATATTTT	CASGNSSGNTIYF
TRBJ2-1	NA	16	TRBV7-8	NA	TGTGCCAGCAGCTTGAGAGCGGTGCAGGGCTACAATGAGCAGTTCTTC	CASSLRAVQGYNEQFF
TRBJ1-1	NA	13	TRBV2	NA	TGTGCCAGCAGTGAAGGCAAGAACACTGAAGCTTTCTTT	CASSEGKNTEAFF
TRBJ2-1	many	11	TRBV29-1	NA	TGCAGCGTTGAGAAGTACAATGAGCAGTTCTTC	CSVEKYNEQFF
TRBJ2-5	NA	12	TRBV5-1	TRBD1	TGCGCCAGCGGGGACAGACAAGAGACCCAGTACTTC	CASGDRQETQYF
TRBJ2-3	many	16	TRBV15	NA	TGTGCCACCAGCAGAGAAATGCGGGCGAGCACAGATACGCAGTATTTT	CATSREMRASTDTQYF
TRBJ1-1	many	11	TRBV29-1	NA	TGCAGCGTTTCCGGACAGACTGAAGCTTTCTTT	CSVSGQTEAFF
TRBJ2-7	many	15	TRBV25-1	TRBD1	TGTGCCAGCAGTGAAACCCGACAGGGGAATTTCGAGCAGTACTTC	CASSETRQGNFEQYF
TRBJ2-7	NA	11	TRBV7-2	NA	TGTGCCAGCAGCCAGGGGACCGAGCAGTACTTC	CASSQGTEQYF
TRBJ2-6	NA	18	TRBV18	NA	TGTGCCAGCTCACCACCGTCAGTCAGGGAGGCTGGGGCCAACGTCCTGACTTTC	CASSPPSVREAGANVLTF
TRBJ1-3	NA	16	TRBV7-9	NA	TGTGCCAGCAGCTCGGCAACAGGGCTCTCTGGAAACACCATATATTTT	CASSSATGLSGNTIYF
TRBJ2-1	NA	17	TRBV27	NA	TGTGCCAGCAGTCCACGAGAGGGGGGATATACGCAAAATGAGCAGTTCTTC	CASSPREGGYTQNEQFF
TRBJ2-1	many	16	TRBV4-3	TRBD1	TGCGCCAGCAGCCAAGACAGAGGGGACAGGATAAATGAGCAGTTCTTC	CASSQDRGDRINEQFF
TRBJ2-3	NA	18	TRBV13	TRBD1	TGTGCCAGCAGCTTAGGCCTAAGAGGACAGGCGGCAACAGATACGCAGTATTTT	CASSLGLRGQAATDTQYF
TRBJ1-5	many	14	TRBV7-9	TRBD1	TGTGCCAGCAGCTTACCAGGGGGAGGCCAGCCCCAGCATTTT	CASSLPGGGQPQHF
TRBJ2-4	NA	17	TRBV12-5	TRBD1	TGTGCTAGTGGTTCGATGACAGGGGTTCGATCCAAAAACATTCAGTACTTC	CASGSMTGVRSKNIQYF
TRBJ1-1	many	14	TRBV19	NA	TGTGCCAGTAGTAGGACTCTGGGGGCTACTGAAGCTTTCTTT	CASSRTLGATEAFF
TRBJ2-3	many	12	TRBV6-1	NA	TGTGCCGGGAAAGGTTTGACAGATACGCAGTATTTT	CAGKGLTDTQYF
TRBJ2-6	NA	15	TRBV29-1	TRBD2	TGCAGCGTTGGACTAGCGGAATCTGGGGCCAACGTCCTGACTTTC	CSVGLAESGANVLTF
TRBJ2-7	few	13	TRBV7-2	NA	TGTGCCAGCAGCTTATATTCGGGGTACGAGCAGTACTTC	CASSLYSGYEQYF
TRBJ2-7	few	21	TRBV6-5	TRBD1	TGTGCCAGCAGCCTCTCCGGGACAGGGGGCGCCAATCCGTCGAGCTCCTACGAGCAGTACTTC	CASSLSGTGGANPSSSYEQYF
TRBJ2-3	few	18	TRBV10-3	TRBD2	TGTGCCATCAGTGAGTCGAGCCTAGCGGGACCCGACACAGATACGCAGTATTTT	CAISESSLAGPDTDTQYF
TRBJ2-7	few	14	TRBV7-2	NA	TGTGCCAGCAGCTCCGACAGTATCTCCTACGAGCAGTACTTC	CASSSDSISYEQYF
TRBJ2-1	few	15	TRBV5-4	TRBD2	TGTGCCAGCAGCCAAGCGGGAGGACGACTGGGTGAGCAGTTCTTC	CASSQAGGRLGEQFF
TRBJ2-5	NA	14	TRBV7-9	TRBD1	TGTGCCAGCAGCCCGGACAGGGGTGAAGAGACCCAGTACTTC	CASSPDRGEETQYF
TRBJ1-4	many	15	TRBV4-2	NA	TGTGCCAGCAGCCAAGATGGGCAGAACCCCGAAAAACTGTTTTTT	CASSQDGQNPEKLFF
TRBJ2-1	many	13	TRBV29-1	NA	TGCAGCGTTGAGTACGGAGAAATAAATGAGCAGTTCTTC	CSVEYGEINEQFF
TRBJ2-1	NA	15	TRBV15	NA	TGTGCCACCAGCAGGGTCGGGCAACAAAACAATGAGCAGTTCTTC	CATSRVGQQNNEQFF
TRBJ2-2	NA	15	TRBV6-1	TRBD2	TGTGCCAGCAGTGCTCAGCGGGAATCTACCGGGGAGCTGTTTTTT	CASSAQRESTGELFF
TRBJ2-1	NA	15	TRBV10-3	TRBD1	TGTGCCATCAGTGGGGACAGGGGAGGCGACAATGAGCAGTTCTTC	CAISGDRGGDNEQFF
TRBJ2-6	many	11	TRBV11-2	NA	TGTGCCAGCAGCTTCGGCGCCCTCCTGACTTTC	CASSFGALLTF
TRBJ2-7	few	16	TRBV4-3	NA	TGCGCCAGCAGCCAAGAGCACGATTACCTAGTCTACGAGCAGTACTTC	CASSQEHDYLVYEQYF
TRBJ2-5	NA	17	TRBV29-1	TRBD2	TGCAGCGTCGTCGTAGGGGTTGCGGGAGGGCCGGGGGAGACCCAGTACTTC	CSVVVGVAGGPGETQYF
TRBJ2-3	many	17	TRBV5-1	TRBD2	TGCGCCAGCAGCTCCAAGACTAGCGGGGGGAACACAGATACGCAGTATTTT	CASSSKTSGGNTDTQYF
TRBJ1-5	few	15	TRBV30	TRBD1	TGTGCCTGGAGTGCCAGACAGGGGGCCTTTCAGCCCCAGCATTTT	CAWSARQGAFQPQHF
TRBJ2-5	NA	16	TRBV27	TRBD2	TGTGCCAGCAGTAATAAGACTAGCGGGGGAAGAGAGACCCAGTACTTC	CASSNKTSGGRETQYF
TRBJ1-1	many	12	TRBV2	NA	TGTGCCAGCAGGGAACAGGCGGCTGAAGCTTTCTTT	CASREQAAEAFF
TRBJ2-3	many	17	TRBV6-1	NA	TGTGCCAGCAGTGAACGTTTTGGAGGGATTAGTACAGATACGCAGTATTTT	CASSERFGGISTDTQYF
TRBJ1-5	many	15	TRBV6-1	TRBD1	TGTGCCAGCAGTGGCCGGGACAGAGACAATCAGCCCCAGCATTTT	CASSGRDRDNQPQHF
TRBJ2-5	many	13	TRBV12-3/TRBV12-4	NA	TGTGCCAGCAGCTTAGGAGGGTCAGAGACCCAGTACTTC	CASSLGGSETQYF
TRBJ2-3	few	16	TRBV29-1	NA	TGCAGCGTTGAAGGGACAATCGCTCCTAGCACAGATACGCAGTATTTT	CSVEGTIAPSTDTQYF
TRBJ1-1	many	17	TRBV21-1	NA	TGTGCCAGCAGCAAAGCGTGGAACCAGCATTTCAACACTGAAGCTTTCTTT	CASSKAWNQHFNTEAFF
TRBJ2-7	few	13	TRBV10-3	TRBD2	TGTGCCATCAGTGCCCGTCGGGGGGATGAGCAGTACTTC	CAISARRGDEQYF
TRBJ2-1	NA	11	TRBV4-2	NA	TGTGCCAGAAGGCTAGATTCCCCCCCGTTCTTC	CARRLDSPPFF
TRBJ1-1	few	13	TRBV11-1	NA	TGTGCCAGCGCCTGGGCCATGAACACTGAAGCTTTCTTT	CASAWAMNTEAFF
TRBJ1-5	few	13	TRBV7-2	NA	TGTGCCAGCAGCACTTGGAACAATCAGCCCCAGCATTTT	CASSTWNNQPQHF
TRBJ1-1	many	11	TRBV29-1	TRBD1	TGCAGCGTCGCCGGGACAGGGGAAGCTTTCTTT	CSVAGTGEAFF